The entry that follows covers one T cell receptor (beta chain) sequence. What this receptor recognizes is not known. One base away there is no much larger clone; base qualities are not given. The data originate from a study of T cell responses to AZD1222 COVID-19 vaccine (dated by TCRdb to the early 2020s). Concerning the study at large: AZD1222 recipients with second doses at about 4 weeks or about 12 weeks were pooled, because spike-specific TCR depth and breadth did not differ between schedules. TCR sequencing covered fewer than 250 trial participants: nearly 210 given two doses of AZD1222 and 26 given two doses of MenACWY control vaccine. Trial participants were enrolled by age into subgroups of 18-55, 56-69 and 70-plus years, and around 140, 26 and 57 TCR-sequenced participants, respectively, were included in these subgroups.

Overall study results and their limits: The whole spike protein was spanned by vaccine-associated CD4 TCRs, and dominant responses were seen in regions 160-218 and 743-854. Because no day 14 peak-response samples were available, repertoires were characterized only after the peak T cell response. A significant rise in spike-specific TCR breadth and depth was observed after two AZD1222 doses relative to day 0 and relative to MenACWY recipients. Participants were mostly white British and included more females than males, and it was suggested by the authors that clonal diversity may have been underestimated. Conclusions about previously exposed vaccinees are limited, since just five or six AZD1222 recipients were seropositive for SARS-CoV-2 at baseline. Epitopes outside the regions mutated in the B.1.351 and B.1.1.7 variants were reportedly recognized by nearly half of the unique spike-specific TCRs. The 56-69-year group was small, and its depth increase did not reach significance, likely because of low power.

The CDR3 regions of human TCRbeta chains were analyzed by immunosequencing. The published analysis was carried out like this. TCRs in the repertoires were compared against a reference library of SARS-CoV-2-specific TCRs that had been generated with the MIRA antigen-specificity platform. Breadth was defined as the fraction of unique TCRs that were SARS-CoV-2-associated. Depth was defined as the fraction of total T cells that were SARS-CoV-2-associated. Using the MIRA data, each spike-specific TCR was assigned both to the spike region to which the TCR was reactive and to a CD4 or CD8 class. Log10-transformed breadth and depth values were compared by one-way ANOVA with Sidak's multiple comparisons tests. This immuneACCESS table, as held by TCRdb, lists in-frame sequences with V and J called but not all clones. Of the missing ones, under half trace to an unresolved V gene in checked studies; the others have no known cause. V, J and clone size were drawn from that table, and D and trimming were deduced from the DNA. The sample yields more than 150,000 clones; over 75% were counted once. Of the sample, over 1.2% is held by the ten largest clones.

In the paper's terms, the time point label means: baseline before first vaccination. Samples from vaccinated people were obtained from the UK trials COV001 and COV002, which included a single-blind randomized controlled phase 2/3 trial of AZD1222 (ChAdOx1 nCoV-19) in healthy adults. For TCRbeta chain sequencing, PBMC samples were collected from trial participants at day 0 and at day 28 after the second dose. V lost 5 bases and J lost 9 bases; the stretch between them is 17 bases long. According to the germline V gene, CDR1 reads MDHEN and CDR2 reads SYDVKM. The CDR3, cysteine through phenylalanine, is 15 amino acids long. Only the CDR3 portion is preserved as DNA: 45 bases, with reading frame beginning at the first base.

This TCR was recovered from an adult in good health. The sample was peripheral blood, taken on day 0 of AZD1222 vaccination. In this chain, TRBV28 is recombined with TRBJ1-6, with a tentative D gene TRBD1 over 6 matching bases. Read as DNA, the sequence is TGTGCCAGCAGTAATGATGGGGGGCTTTCTTCACCCCTCCACTTT. Protein translation: CASSNDGGLSSPLHF.